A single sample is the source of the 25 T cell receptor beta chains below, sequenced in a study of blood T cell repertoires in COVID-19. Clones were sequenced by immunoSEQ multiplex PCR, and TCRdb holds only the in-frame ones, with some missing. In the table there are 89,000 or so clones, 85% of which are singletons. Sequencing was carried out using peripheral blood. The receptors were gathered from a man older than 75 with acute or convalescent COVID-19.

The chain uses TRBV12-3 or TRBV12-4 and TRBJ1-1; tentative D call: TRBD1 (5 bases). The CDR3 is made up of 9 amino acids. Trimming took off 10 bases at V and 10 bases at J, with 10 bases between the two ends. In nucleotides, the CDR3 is TGTGCCATCCAGGGAGGAGCTTTCTTT. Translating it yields CAIQGGAFF.

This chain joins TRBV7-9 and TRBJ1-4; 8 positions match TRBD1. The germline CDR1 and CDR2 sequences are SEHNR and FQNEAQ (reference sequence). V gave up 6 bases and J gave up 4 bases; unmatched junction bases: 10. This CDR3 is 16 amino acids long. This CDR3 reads CASSLAGTGNNEKLFF. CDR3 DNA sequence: TGTGCCAGCAGTCTAGCCGGGACAGGAAATAATGAAAAACTGTTTTTT.

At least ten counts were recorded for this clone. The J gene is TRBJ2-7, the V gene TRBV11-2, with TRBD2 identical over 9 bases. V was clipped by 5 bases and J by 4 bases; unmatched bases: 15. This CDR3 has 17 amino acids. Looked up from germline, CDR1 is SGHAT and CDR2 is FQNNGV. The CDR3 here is CASSVEGVAGGRYEQYF. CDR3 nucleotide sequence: TGTGCCAGCAGCGTCGAAGGTGTGGCGGGAGGGCGGTACGAGCAGTACTTC.

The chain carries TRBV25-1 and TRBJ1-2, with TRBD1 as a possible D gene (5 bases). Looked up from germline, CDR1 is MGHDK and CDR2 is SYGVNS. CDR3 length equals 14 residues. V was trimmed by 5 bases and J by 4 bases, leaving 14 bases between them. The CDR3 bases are TGTGCCAGCAGTCCCGACAGCGTGGCCTATGGCTACACCTTC. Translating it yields CASSPDSVAYGYTF.

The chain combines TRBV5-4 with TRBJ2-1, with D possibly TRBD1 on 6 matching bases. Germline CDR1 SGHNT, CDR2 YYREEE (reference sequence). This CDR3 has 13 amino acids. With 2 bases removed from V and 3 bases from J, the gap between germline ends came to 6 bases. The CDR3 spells CASSLGGYNEQFF. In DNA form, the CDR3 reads TGTGCCAGCAGCTTAGGGGGCTACAATGAGCAGTTCTTC.

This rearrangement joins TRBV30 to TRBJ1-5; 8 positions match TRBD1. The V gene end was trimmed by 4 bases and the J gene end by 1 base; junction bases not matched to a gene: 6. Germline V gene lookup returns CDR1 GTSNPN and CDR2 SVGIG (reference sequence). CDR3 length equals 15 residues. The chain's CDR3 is CAWNIRGPSNQPQHF. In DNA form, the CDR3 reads TGTGCCTGGAACATCAGGGGGCCAAGCAATCAGCCCCAGCATTTT.

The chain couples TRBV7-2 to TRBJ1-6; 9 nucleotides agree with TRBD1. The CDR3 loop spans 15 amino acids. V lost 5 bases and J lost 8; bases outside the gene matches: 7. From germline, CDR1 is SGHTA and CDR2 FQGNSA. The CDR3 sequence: CASSLTGQGYSPLHF. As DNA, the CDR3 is TGTGCCAGCAGCCTTACGGGACAGGGATATTCACCCCTCCACTTT.

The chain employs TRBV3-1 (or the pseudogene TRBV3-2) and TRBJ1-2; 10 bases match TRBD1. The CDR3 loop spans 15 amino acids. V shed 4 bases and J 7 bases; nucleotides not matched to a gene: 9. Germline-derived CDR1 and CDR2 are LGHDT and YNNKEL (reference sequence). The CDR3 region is CASSRQGAEKIGYTF. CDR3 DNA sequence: TGTGCCAGCAGCCGACAGGGGGCGGAGAAAATTGGCTACACCTTC.

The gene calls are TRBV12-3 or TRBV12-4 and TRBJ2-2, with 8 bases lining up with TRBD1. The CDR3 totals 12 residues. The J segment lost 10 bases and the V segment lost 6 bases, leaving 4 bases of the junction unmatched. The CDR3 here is CASSRDRLELFF. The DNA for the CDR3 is TGTGCCAGCAGCAGGGACAGGCTGGAGCTGTTTTTT.

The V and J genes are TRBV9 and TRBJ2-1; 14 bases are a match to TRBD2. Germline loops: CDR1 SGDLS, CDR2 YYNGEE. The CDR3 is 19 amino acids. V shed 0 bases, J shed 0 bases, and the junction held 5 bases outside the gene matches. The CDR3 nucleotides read TGTGCCAGCAGCGTAGGAATCGGACTAGCGGGAGGCTCCTACAATGAGCAGTTCTTC. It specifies CASSVGIGLAGGSYNEQFF.

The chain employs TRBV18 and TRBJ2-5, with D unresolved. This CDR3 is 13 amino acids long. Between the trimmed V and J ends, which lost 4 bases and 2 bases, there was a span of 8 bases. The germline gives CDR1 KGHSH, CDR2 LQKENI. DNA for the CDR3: TGTGCCAGCTCACGATCGACACAAGAGACCCAGTACTTC. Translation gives CASSRSTQETQYF.

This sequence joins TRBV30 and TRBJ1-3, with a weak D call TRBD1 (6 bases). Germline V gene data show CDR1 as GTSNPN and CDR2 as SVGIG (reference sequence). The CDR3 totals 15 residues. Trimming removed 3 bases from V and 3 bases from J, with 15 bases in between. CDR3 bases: TGTGCCTGGAGCCCCCGGACAGTTTTTGGAAACACCATATATTTT. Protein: CAWSPRTVFGNTIYF.

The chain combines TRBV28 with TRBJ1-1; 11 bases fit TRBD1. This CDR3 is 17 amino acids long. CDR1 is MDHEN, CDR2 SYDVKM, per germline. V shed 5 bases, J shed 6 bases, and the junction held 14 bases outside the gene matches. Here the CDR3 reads CASSPGGSGQGVAEAFF. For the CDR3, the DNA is TGTGCCAGCAGTCCTGGGGGATCGGGACAGGGGGTCGCTGAAGCTTTCTTT.

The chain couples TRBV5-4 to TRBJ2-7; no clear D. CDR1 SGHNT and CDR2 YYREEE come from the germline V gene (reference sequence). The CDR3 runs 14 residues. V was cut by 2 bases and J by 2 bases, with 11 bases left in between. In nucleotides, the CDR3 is TGTGCCAGCAGCTTCCCGGGTCTAACCTACGAGCAGTACTTC. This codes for CASSFPGLTYEQYF.

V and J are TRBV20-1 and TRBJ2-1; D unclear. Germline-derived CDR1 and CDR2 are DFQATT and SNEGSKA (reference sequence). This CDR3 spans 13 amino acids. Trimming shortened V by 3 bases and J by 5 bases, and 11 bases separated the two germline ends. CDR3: CSASNRYDNEQFF. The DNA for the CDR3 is TGCAGTGCTAGTAATCGGTATGACAATGAGCAGTTCTTC.

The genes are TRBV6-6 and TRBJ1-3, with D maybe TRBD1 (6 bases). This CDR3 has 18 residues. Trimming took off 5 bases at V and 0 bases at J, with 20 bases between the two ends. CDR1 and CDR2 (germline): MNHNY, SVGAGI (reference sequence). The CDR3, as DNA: TGTGCCAGCAGTCGGGTCCAGGGGCCTTTGAGCTCTGGAAACACCATATATTTT. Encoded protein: CASSRVQGPLSSGNTIYF.

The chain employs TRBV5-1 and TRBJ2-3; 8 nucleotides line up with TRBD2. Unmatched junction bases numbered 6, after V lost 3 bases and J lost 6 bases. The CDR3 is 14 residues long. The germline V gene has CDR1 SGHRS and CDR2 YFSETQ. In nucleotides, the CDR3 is TGCGCCAGCAGCTCAAGCGGGAGTGCGGATACGCAGTATTTT. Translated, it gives CASSSSGSADTQYF.

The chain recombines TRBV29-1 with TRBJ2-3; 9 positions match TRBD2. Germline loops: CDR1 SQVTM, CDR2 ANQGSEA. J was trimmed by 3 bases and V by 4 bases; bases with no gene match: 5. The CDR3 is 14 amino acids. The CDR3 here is CSVAAGGITDTQYF. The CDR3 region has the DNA TGCAGCGTTGCGGCGGGAGGGATAACAGATACGCAGTATTTT.

In DNA form, the CDR3 reads TGTGCCAGCAGTGACCCCCGAACAGGGAGGGCTGGAAACACCATATATTTT. Encoded protein: CASSDPRTGRAGNTIYF. The rearrangement joins TRBV6-1 to TRBJ1-3, with a possible D match to TRBD1 (6 bases). The CDR3 is 17 amino acids. Germline CDR1 is MNHNS and CDR2 is SASEGT. V was shortened by 3 bases and J by 2 bases, with 17 bases between the two germline ends.

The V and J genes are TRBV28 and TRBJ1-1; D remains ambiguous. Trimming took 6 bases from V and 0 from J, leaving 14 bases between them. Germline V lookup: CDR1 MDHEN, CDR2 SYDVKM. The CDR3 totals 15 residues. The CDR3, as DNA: TGTGCCAGCAGCTCCCTCGGTTCGCTGAACACTGAAGCTTTCTTT. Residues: CASSSLGSLNTEAFF.

As DNA, the CDR3 is TGCGCCAGCAGCCAAGATACAGGGGGCGCAGATACGCAGTATTTT. Its translation: CASSQDTGGADTQYF. This chain uses TRBV4-3 with TRBJ2-3, with TRBD1 matching over 9 bases. The CDR3 runs to 15 residues. The ends lost 0 bases at V and 4 bases at J; junction bases unmatched: 2. Germline CDR1 reads LGHNA; CDR2 reads YSLEER.

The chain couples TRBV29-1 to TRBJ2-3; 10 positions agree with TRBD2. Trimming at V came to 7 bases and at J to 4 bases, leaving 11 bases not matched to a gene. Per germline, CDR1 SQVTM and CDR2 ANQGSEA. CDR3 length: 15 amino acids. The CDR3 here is CSAPVAGGLADTQYF. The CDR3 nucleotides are TGCAGCGCACCCGTAGCGGGAGGCTTAGCAGATACGCAGTATTTT.

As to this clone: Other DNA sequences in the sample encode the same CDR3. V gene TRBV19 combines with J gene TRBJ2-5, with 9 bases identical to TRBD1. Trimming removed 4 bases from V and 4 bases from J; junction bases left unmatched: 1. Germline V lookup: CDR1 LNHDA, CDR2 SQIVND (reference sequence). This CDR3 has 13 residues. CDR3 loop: CASSTGQGETQYF. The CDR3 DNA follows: TGTGCCAGTAGTACGGGACAGGGAGAGACCCAGTACTTC.

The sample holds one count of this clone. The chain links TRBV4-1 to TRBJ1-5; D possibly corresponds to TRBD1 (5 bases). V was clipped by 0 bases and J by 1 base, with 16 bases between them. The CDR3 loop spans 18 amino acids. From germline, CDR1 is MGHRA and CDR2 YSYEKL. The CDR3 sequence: CASSQEGGADGSNQPQHF. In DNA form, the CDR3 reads TGCGCCAGCAGCCAAGAAGGTGGGGCCGACGGAAGCAATCAGCCCCAGCATTTT.

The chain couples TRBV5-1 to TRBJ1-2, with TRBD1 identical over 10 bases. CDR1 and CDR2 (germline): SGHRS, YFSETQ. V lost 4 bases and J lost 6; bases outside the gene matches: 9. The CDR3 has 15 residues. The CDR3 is CASSARTGGRNGYTF. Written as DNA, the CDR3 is TGCGCCAGCAGCGCCCGGACAGGGGGGCGAAATGGCTACACCTTC.